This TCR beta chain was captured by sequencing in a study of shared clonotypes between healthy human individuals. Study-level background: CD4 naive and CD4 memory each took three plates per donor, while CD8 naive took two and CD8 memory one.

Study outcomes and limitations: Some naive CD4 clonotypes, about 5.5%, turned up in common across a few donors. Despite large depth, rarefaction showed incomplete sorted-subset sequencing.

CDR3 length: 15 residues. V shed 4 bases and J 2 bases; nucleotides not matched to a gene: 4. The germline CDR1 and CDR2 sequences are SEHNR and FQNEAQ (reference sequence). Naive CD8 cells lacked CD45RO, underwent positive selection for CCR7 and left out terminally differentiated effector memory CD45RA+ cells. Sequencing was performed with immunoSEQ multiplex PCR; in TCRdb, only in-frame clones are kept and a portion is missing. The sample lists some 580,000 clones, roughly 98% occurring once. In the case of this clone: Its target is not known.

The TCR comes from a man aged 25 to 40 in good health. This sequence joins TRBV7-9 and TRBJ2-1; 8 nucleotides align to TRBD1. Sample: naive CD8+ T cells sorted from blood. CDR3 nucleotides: TGTGCCAGCAGCTCGGACAGGGCCACCTACAATGAGCAGTTCTTC. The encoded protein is CASSSDRATYNEQFF.